Sequencing of this T cell receptor beta chain was carried out in a study of identical twins. This clonotype appeared a few times. Germline V gene data show CDR1 as KGHDR and CDR2 as SFDVKD. The CDR3 extends over 15 amino acids. After removal of 4 bases from V and 2 bases from J, the junction contained 2 bases not matched to a gene. Template switching (which added a universal primer site) was used, and cDNA carried unique molecular identifiers. In TCRdb, the 5' RACE reads were re-called with MiXCR into one record per CDR3 protein. The sample records a few hundred thousand distinct CDR3 sequences, 24% being singletons. Healthy Caucasians, and only they, were the donors. These data also formed part of another study, on T cells expressing NK-cell markers.

The clonotype was recovered from a woman aged 18-29 years in good health. The chain joins TRBV24-1 to TRBJ2-5, with 11 bases fitting TRBD1. The sample was CD4+ T cells sorted from blood. In DNA form, the CDR3 reads TGTGCCACCAGTGACGGGACAGGGGGGCAAGAGACCCAGTACTTC. Its protein is CATSDGTGGQETQYF.